The following is a T cell receptor (gamma chain) sequence with its context. The antigen remains undetermined. This sample also contains other DNA sequences that code for the same CDR3. CDR3 size: 9 residues. The germline CDR1 and CDR2 sequences are EGSNGY and YDSYNSKV. Trimming removed 0 bases from V and 16 bases from J; junction bases left unmatched: 3. Alphabeta T cells were depleted, then CD3+ Vdelta1+ Vdelta2- thymocytes were FACS-sorted. RNA was extracted from the cells and then reverse transcribed. Multiplex PCR used pooled V-gene forward primers and a constant-region reverse primer to amplify CDR3s. TCRdb reanalyzed the multiplex PCR reads using CATT. The table has tens of thousands of gamma-chain clones, roughly a fifth seen once. The sample comes from a study of Vδ1+ human thymocytes. Notes on the study in general: Highly polyclonal TRG and TRD repertoires with Gaussian CDR3 length distributions appeared in thymus. Unexpected Vdelta2 sequences could cause misinterpretation of bulk repertoire data.

The sequencing sample was made of Vdelta1+ gamma-delta thymocytes from the thymus. The subset denotes: FACS-sorted CD3+ TCRalphabeta- TCRVdelta1+ TCRVdelta2- thymocytes. This sequence was found in a girl in the first two years of life who had congenital heart surgery. V is TRGV2 and J is TRGJ1 or TRGJ2. The chain's CDR3 is CATWDGLLF. The CDR3 DNA is TGTGCCACCTGGGACGGGCTTCTCTTT.